Here is one T cell receptor beta chain with its context. Trimming removed 4 bases at V and 2 bases at J, with 22 bases between. CDR1 is SGHNT, CDR2 YYREEE, per germline (reference sequence). The CDR3 length is 17 residues. This sample is drawn from a study of blood T cell repertoires in COVID-19. For the study at large: PBMCs, B-cell-depleted T cells, or T cells provided the cDNA or gDNA that made up the material.

Authors' processing steps: Estimates of nucleated cell counts were drawn from the amplification of reference gene primers. TCRdb's copy holds only in-frame clones and misses some; the assay was immunoSEQ multiplex PCR. V and J calls and clone size are those listed in that table; D and trimming were worked out from the DNA. Seen here are about 45,000 clones, approximately 87% observed once, and the top ten hold around 8.5%. The sequencing input was peripheral blood. The chain recombines TRBV5-4 with TRBJ2-7; weak D call: TRBD2 (6 bases). The clonotype originates from a human donor in a cohort sampled during active COVID-19. The CDR3 loop reads CASSPGGTPQRAYEQYF. CDR3 sequence (DNA): TGTGCCAGCAGCCCGGGCGGGACGCCTCAACGCGCCTACGAGCAGTACTTC.